A single T cell receptor beta chain is shown here with its context. The CDR3 totals 12 residues. CDR1 and CDR2 (germline): PRHDT, FYEKMQ (reference sequence). The ends were cut back, 0 bases at V and 8 bases at J, with 7 bases in the middle. The sample belongs to a study of blood T cell repertoires in COVID-19. Generated by immunoSEQ multiplex PCR, the TCRdb table keeps only in-frame clones and is missing some. The sample has 250,000 or so clones; roughly 80% are singletons. V gene TRBV13 combines with J gene TRBJ1-2; no reliable D call. The clonotype comes from a woman between 55 and 75 years old with active or convalescent COVID-19. Sequenced input: peripheral blood. This CDR3 is CASSLGLEGYTF. DNA of the CDR3: TGTGCCAGCAGCTTAGGACTGGAGGGCTACACCTTC.